The T cell receptor (beta chain) described here comes from a study of cytomegalovirus exposure and HLA in healthy donors. Study observations and caveats: Available immune exposure information was restricted to CMV serostatus only.

In the PCR, 60 Vbeta and 13 Jbeta primers were used. This table comes from immunoSEQ multiplex PCR, and its TCRdb copy is limited to in-frame clones, with some not included. The sample totals 55,000 or so clones. Germline CDR1 reads SGHTA; CDR2 reads FQGTGA. CDR3 size: 17 residues. The trim removed 1 base at V and 5 bases at J, leaving 6 bases unmatched. About this clone itself: The antigen is undetermined.

This chain uses TRBV7-3 with TRBJ2-1; 12 bases are a match to TRBD2. This clonotype originated in a woman between 45 and 60 years old in good health and CMV-seropositive. Sequencing was performed on PBMCs. CDR3 region: CASSLKLAGGVNNEQFF. CDR3 nucleotides: TGTGCCAGCAGCTTAAAGCTAGCGGGGGGGGTAAACAATGAGCAGTTCTTC.